This record looks at one T cell receptor beta chain sequence and its context. Authors of the study amplified TCR beta CDR3 regions from RNA transcripts. When the TCR CDR3 underwent first-round RT-PCR, the HTBI primer set was used. TCRdb reprocessed the multiplex PCR reads via MiXCR and lists one record per CDR3 protein. This table has hundreds of thousands of distinct CDR3 sequences, 38% appearing once. Germline V lookup: CDR1 SQVTM, CDR2 ANQGSEA. This CDR3 comprises 13 residues. The ends were cut back, 4 bases at V and 0 bases at J, with 10 bases in the middle. The entry originates in a study of T cells in Graves' hyperthyroidism and ophthalmopathy.

This clonotype was sampled from a man younger than 35 with Graves' hyperthyroidism. The sample was blood. This rearrangement joins TRBV29-1 to TRBJ2-7; D gene uncertain. The CDR3 region has the DNA TGCAGCGTTGCCAGCACGACCTCCTACGAGCAGTACTTC. Protein: CSVASTTSYEQYF.